These 26 T cell receptor beta chains were sequenced from one sample in a study of Graves' ophthalmopathy and Graves' hyperthyroidism. From RNA, the CDR3 regions of TCR beta chains were amplified and sequenced. RT-PCR was first run with HTBI primers, then multiplex PCR in a second round. One entry per CDR3 protein results from TCRdb running MiXCR on the multiplex PCR reads. The sample consists of approximately 210,000 distinct CDR3 sequences, roughly a fifth of them appearing once. Sample: peripheral blood. These receptors were collected from a woman aged 45 to 65 with Graves' ophthalmopathy.

This clonotype was seen a handful of times. A read error may explain this, as a much larger clone is one base away. The rearrangement links TRBV19 to TRBJ2-5, with TRBD2 identical over 7 bases. The CDR3 has 14 residues. V was pared by 5 bases and J by 4 bases, with 7 bases of the junction left unmatched. Per germline, CDR1 LNHDA and CDR2 SQIVND (reference sequence). In DNA, the CDR3 is TGTGCCAGTAGTCCGGTACTAGCGAGAGAGACCCAGTACTTC. Its protein product is CASSPVLARETQYF.

This clonotype has a handful of counts. The rearrangement joins TRBV12-3 or TRBV12-4 to TRBJ2-7; D is uncertain. The V gene lost 6 bases and the J gene lost 0 bases, with 15 bases spanning the gap. The CDR3 totals 15 residues. CDR3 amino acids: CASSHRAESSYEQYF. The CDR3 nucleotides read TGTGCCAGCAGCCACCGGGCCGAGAGCTCCTACGAGCAGTACTTC.

This clonotype was counted a few times. V usage is TRBV19 and J usage is TRBJ2-2; D might be TRBD2 (5 bases). Per the germline V gene, CDR1 is LNHDA and CDR2 is SQIVND (reference sequence). The V and J ends lost 5 bases and 1 base respectively, with 14 bases between them. CDR3 length: 16 amino acids. The CDR3 region is CASSSGVGVNTGELFF. The CDR3 DNA follows: TGTGCCAGTAGTTCAGGCGTCGGGGTGAACACCGGGGAGCTGTTTTTT.

Regarding this clonotype: One end of the junction fails to match germline, which may point to a read error. The chain carries TRBV12-3 or TRBV12-4 and TRBJ2-5, with D hard to call. CDR3 size: 14 residues. This CDR3 reads CASTLSREQETQYF. In DNA, the CDR3 is TGTGCCAGCACCTTATCAAGGGAACAAGAGACTCAGTACTTC.

The chain uses TRBV29-1 and TRBJ2-5, with TRBD2 matching 9 bases. The CDR3 is made up of 13 amino acids. J lost 2 bases, V lost 4 bases, and 2 bases had no gene match. Per the germline V gene, CDR1 is SQVTM and CDR2 is ANQGSEA. The CDR3 sequence: CSVVLAGQETQYF. The CDR3 bases are TGCAGCGTTGTTCTAGCGGGACAAGAGACCCAGTACTTC.

This clonotype was detected a few times. Possible read error: a much larger clone is one base away. This chain links TRBV20-1 with TRBJ2-5, with a possible D match to TRBD2 (6 bases). The V gene's germline CDR1 is DFQATT and CDR2 SNEGSKA (reference sequence). CDR3 length: 15 amino acids. CDR3 loop: CSASGDLADQETLYF. The CDR3 bases are TGCAGTGCTAGTGGGGATTTAGCGGATCAAGAGACCCTGTACTTC.

This clonotype showed up many times. V and J are TRBV5-1 and TRBJ2-7; a weak D match, TRBD1 (6 bases). Germline V gene data show CDR1 as SGHRS and CDR2 as YFSETQ. V was shortened by 3 bases and J by 2 bases, with 9 bases between the two germline ends. CDR3 length: 13 amino acids. DNA for the CDR3: TGCGCCAGCAGCTGGACAGACGCCTACGAGCAGTACTTC. This gives the protein CASSWTDAYEQYF. The complete variable domain, with remaining parts taken from reference TRBV5-1 and TRBJ2-7, reads KAGVTQTPRYLIKTRGQQVTLSCSPISGHRSVSWYQQTPGQGLQFLFEYFSETQRNKGNFPGRFSGRQFSNSRSEMNVSTLELGDSALYLCASSWTDAYEQYFGPGTRLTVT.

This clonotype was seen more than once but under ten times. The rearrangement links TRBV6-1 to TRBJ1-1; no reliable D call. The germline V and J ends were trimmed by 5 bases and 3 bases, with 7 bases remaining between them. CDR1 MNHNS and CDR2 SASEGT come from the germline V gene. This CDR3 comprises 12 residues. The CDR3 bases are TGTGCCAGCAGTCGGTCAGACACTGAAGCTTTCTTT. Its protein product is CASSRSDTEAFF.

This clonotype was detected ten times or more. V usage is TRBV12-3 or TRBV12-4 and J usage is TRBJ1-2, with D perhaps TRBD1 (6 bases). This CDR3 has 13 amino acids. The ends were cut back, 5 bases at V and 2 bases at J, with 9 bases in the middle. CDR3 coding DNA: TGTGCCAGCAGTCTAAGGGGGAACTATGGCTACACCTTC. Its protein is CASSLRGNYGYTF.

V is TRBV28 and J is TRBJ1-5; D is possibly TRBD1 (6 bases). V shed 3 bases and J shed 5 bases, with 17 bases lying between them. The V gene's germline CDR1 is MDHEN and CDR2 SYDVKM. CDR3 length: 16 residues. CDR3 coding DNA: TGTGCCAGCAGTTTTTATTTTCTCAGGGGCCATCAGCCCCAGCATTTT. Its translation: CASSFYFLRGHQPQHF.

This clonotype was recorded at least ten times. The chain employs TRBV5-1 and TRBJ1-1, with 8 bases identical to TRBD1. CDR1 and CDR2 (germline): SGHRS, YFSETQ. Unmatched junction bases numbered 9, after V lost 5 bases and J lost 3 bases. This CDR3 has 15 amino acids. CDR3 amino acids: CASSLQGDGYTEAFF. The CDR3 DNA reads TGCGCCAGCAGTTTACAGGGGGACGGGTACACTGAAGCTTTCTTT.

The table lists this clonotype with a count of one. A single base separates this from a much larger clone, so it may be a read error. V is TRBV9 and J is TRBJ1-2; D call uncertain. Trimming took 7 bases from V and 6 from J, leaving 13 bases between them. Germline V gene sequence: CDR1 SGDLS, CDR2 YYNGEE. CDR3 length: 12 amino acids. Here the CDR3 DNA reads TGTGCCAGCGACCTACATGGGCATGGCTACACCTTC. Translated: CASDLHGHGYTF.

The chain has TRBV28 and TRBJ2-5; 7 bases are shared with TRBD1. The CDR3 covers 15 residues. Germline values: CDR1 MDHEN, CDR2 SYDVKM. Trimming at V came to 3 bases and at J to 6 bases, leaving 10 bases not matched to a gene. The CDR3 loop is CASSLEQGSEQTQYF. CDR3 nucleotide sequence: TGTGCCAGCAGTTTGGAACAGGGGTCCGAACAGACCCAGTACTTC.

The chain employs TRBV29-1 and TRBJ2-5; 8 bases fit TRBD2. The J segment lost 2 bases and the V segment lost 4 bases, leaving 6 bases of the junction unmatched. The CDR3 length is 14 residues. Per the germline V gene, CDR1 is SQVTM and CDR2 is ANQGSEA. The CDR3 region is CSVGRGARQETQYF. DNA for the CDR3: TGCAGCGTTGGGCGGGGGGCAAGACAAGAGACCCAGTACTTC. Looking up the rest from reference TRBV29-1 and TRBJ2-5 gives the full variable domain: SAVISQKPSRDICQRGTSLTIQCQVDSQVTMMFWYRQQPGQSLTLIATANQGSEATYESGFVIDKFPISRPNLTFSTLTVSNMSPEDSSIYLCSVGRGARQETQYFGPGTRLLVL.

The chain joins TRBV28 to TRBJ1-2; TRBD1 might be the D (6 bases). The CDR3 has 16 residues. The V end lost 6 bases, the J end lost 0 bases, and 17 bases lay between the germline ends. CDR1 and CDR2 from the germline V gene are MDHEN and SYDVKM. CDR3 residues: CASRPITGTANYGYTF. The CDR3 DNA reads as TGTGCCAGCAGACCGATAACAGGGACGGCTAACTATGGCTACACCTTC.

This chain joins TRBV18 and TRBJ1-1; D is perhaps TRBD1 (6 bases). The CDR3 length is 13 residues. Germline lookup yields CDR1 KGHSH and CDR2 LQKENI. V dropped 6 bases and J dropped 4 bases, with 12 bases sitting between them. CDR3 protein: CASSPGEGTEAFF. The DNA for the CDR3 is TGTGCCAGCTCTCCAGGGGAGGGCACTGAAGCTTTCTTT.

The table lists this clonotype with many counts. The rearrangement links TRBV27 to TRBJ1-1; 8 bases line up with TRBD1. In germline, CDR1 is MNHEY, CDR2 SMNVEV (reference sequence). The CDR3 is 13 residues long. Losses at the gene ends were 5 bases for V and 4 bases for J; bases not matched to a gene: 3. The CDR3 loop reads CASSPRGLTEAFF. DNA of the CDR3: TGTGCCAGCAGTCCCAGGGGGCTCACTGAAGCTTTCTTT.

This clonotype was detected many times. The chain employs TRBV12-3 or TRBV12-4 and TRBJ1-1; 10 bases match TRBD1. CDR3 length: 14 residues. V lost 7 bases to trimming and J lost 6 bases; unmatched junction nucleotides: 8. The CDR3 region is CASTLGGTGAEAFF. For the CDR3, the DNA is TGTGCCAGCACCTTGGGAGGGACAGGGGCTGAAGCTTTCTTT.

J is TRBJ2-7 and V is TRBV6-2 or TRBV6-3, with a tentative D call TRBD1 (7 bases). Germline CDR1 is MNHEY and CDR2 is SVGEGT. The CDR3 runs 16 residues. Trimming removed 2 bases at V and 0 bases at J, with 14 bases between. CDR3 protein: CASSYGGGLSSYEQYF. CDR3 nucleotides: TGTGCCAGCAGTTACGGAGGGGGCCTTAGCTCCTACGAGCAGTACTTC.

This clonotype was detected only a few times. The rearrangement links TRBV5-1 to TRBJ2-5, with D perhaps matching TRBD2 (6 bases). From germline, CDR1 is SGHRS and CDR2 YFSETQ. This CDR3 is built from 16 residues. Between the trimmed V and J ends, which lost 7 bases and 0 bases, there was a span of 19 bases. The CDR3 nucleotides read TGCGCCAGCCGCGTCCAATGGGGGGAGGACCAAGAGACCCAGTACTTC. It codes for CASRVQWGEDQETQYF.

Ten or more counts support this clonotype. The J gene is TRBJ1-3, the V gene TRBV19, with 7 bases aligning to TRBD1. Germline CDR1 reads LNHDA; CDR2 reads SQIVND (reference sequence). This CDR3 has 17 amino acids. Unmatched junction bases numbered 9, after V lost 4 bases and J lost 0 bases. The CDR3 region has the DNA TGTGCCAGTAGTACCGAAGGGGGACAGTACTCTGGAAACACCATATATTTT. Translated: CASSTEGGQYSGNTIYF. Looking up the rest from reference TRBV19 and TRBJ1-3 gives the full variable domain: DGGITQSPKYLFRKEGQNVTLSCEQNLNHDAMYWYRQDPGQGLRLIYYSQIVNDFQKGDIAEGYSVSREKKESFPLTVTSAQKNPTAFYLCASSTEGGQYSGNTIYFGEGSWLTVV.

This clonotype has a count of ten or more. This chain uses TRBV29-1 with TRBJ2-5; 7 bases are a match to TRBD2. CDR3 length: 15 amino acids. V dropped 7 bases and J dropped 1; count of bases not matched to a gene: 12. Per germline, CDR1 SQVTM and CDR2 ANQGSEA. As DNA, the CDR3 is TGCAGCGGGACCCCCCTGAGGGAGGGCCAAGAGACCCAGTACTTC. Its translation: CSGTPLREGQETQYF.

This clonotype was picked up many times. The rearrangement uses TRBV6-1 and TRBJ1-5, with a tentative D call TRBD1 (6 bases). The end of the DNA aligns better with TRBJ2-3, so the J call may be wrong. Per the germline V gene, CDR1 is MNHNS and CDR2 is SASEGT. This CDR3 is built from 15 residues. The CDR3 sequence: CASSERDISGQPQYF. In DNA, the CDR3 is TGTGCCAGCAGTGAAAGGGACATAAGTGGACAGCCCCAGTATTTT.

This clonotype was seen repeatedly, ten times or more. An end of the junction does not agree with germline; a read error may underlie this. The V call is TRBV7-2, the J call TRBJ2-3, with TRBD2 identical over 7 bases. Germline CDR1 and CDR2: SGHTA and FQGNSA. The CDR3 runs to 15 residues. For the CDR3, the DNA is TGTGCCAGCAGCCTAGCGGTATCTAGCACAGATACGCAGTATTTT. Translating it yields CASSLAVSSTDTQYF. The full variable domain, completed using reference TRBV7-2 and TRBJ2-3, is GAGVSQSPSNKVTEKGKDVELRCDPISGHTALYWYRQSLGQGLEFLIYFQGNSAPDKSGLPSDRFSAERTGGSVSTLTIQRTQQEDSAVYLCASSLAVSSTDTQYFGPGTRLTVL.

This clonotype showed up many times. The rearrangement joins TRBV9 to TRBJ2-7; tentatively, D is TRBD1 (6 bases). The ends were cut back, 1 base at V and 0 bases at J, with 8 bases in the middle. CDR3 length: 14 amino acids. Germline CDR1 reads SGDLS; CDR2 reads YYNGEE. The CDR3 DNA is TGTGCCAGCAGCGTATCGGACAGCTCCTACGAGCAGTACTTC. It encodes CASSVSDSSYEQYF.

This clonotype has ten or more counts. This chain joins TRBV7-9 and TRBJ1-3, with D possibly matching TRBD1 (5 bases). Looked up from germline, CDR1 is SEHNR and CDR2 is FQNEAQ (reference sequence). Deletions cut 2 bases from V and 1 base from J, with 9 bases between. CDR3 length equals 15 residues. The CDR3 region has the DNA TGTGCCAGCAGCTTATCTAGGGGATCTGGAAACACCATATATTTT. It codes for CASSLSRGSGNTIYF.